Sequencing of this T cell receptor (beta chain) was carried out in a study of technical replicates of blood from a handful of donors. This table comes from immunoSEQ multiplex PCR, and its TCRdb copy is limited to in-frame clones, with some not included. The table shows approximately 65,000 clones, with around 88% occurring only once. This clone has only one observation. Germline V gene data show CDR1 as SNHLY and CDR2 as FYNNEI. The V gene lost 3 bases and the J gene lost 2 bases, with 8 bases spanning the gap. The CDR3 consists of 13 residues. This clonotype was obtained from a human donor in good health. Some clones in this sample may be carry-over from other donors' samples. Sample: PBMCs. The gene calls are TRBV2 and TRBJ2-7, with a tentative D call TRBD2 (5 bases). The CDR3 DNA sequence: TGTGCCAGCAGTGACACGGGGACCTACGAGCAGTACTTC. It encodes CASSDTGTYEQYF.